This T cell receptor (beta chain) is drawn from a study of patients and donors after allogeneic stem cell transplantation. The CDR3 is 17 residues long. CDR1 and CDR2 (germline): MNHEY, SVGEGT. V gave up 2 bases and J gave up 2 bases; unmatched junction bases: 12. MiXCR, applied by TCRdb to the RT-PCR reads, yields one record per CDR3 protein. The sample consists of approximately 250,000 distinct CDR3 sequences, 14% of them appearing once. The sample consisted of blood, either unsorted or a sorted T cell fraction (not recorded which). The source of this sequence is a human donor who was either an allogeneic HSCT recipient or a stem cell or donor lymphocyte infusion donor (not recorded which). It is not recorded whose cells these are; they may come from a transplant donor. The chain couples TRBV6-2 or TRBV6-3 to TRBJ2-7; 7 bases map to TRBD1. CDR3 protein: CASSYAKGQTKPYEQYF. CDR3 sequence (DNA): TGTGCCAGCAGTTACGCTAAGGGACAGACGAAACCCTACGAGCAGTACTTC.